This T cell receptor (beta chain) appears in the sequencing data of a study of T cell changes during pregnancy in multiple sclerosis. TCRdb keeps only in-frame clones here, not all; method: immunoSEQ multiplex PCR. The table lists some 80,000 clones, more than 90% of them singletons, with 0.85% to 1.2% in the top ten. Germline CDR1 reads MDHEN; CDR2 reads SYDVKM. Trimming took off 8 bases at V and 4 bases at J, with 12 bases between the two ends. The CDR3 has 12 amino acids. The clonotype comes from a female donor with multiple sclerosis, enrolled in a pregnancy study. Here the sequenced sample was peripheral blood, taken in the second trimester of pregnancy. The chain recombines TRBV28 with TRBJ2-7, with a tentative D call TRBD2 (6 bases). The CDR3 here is CASRENPYEQYF. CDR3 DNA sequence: TGTGCCAGCCGGGAGAACCCGTACGAGCAGTACTTC. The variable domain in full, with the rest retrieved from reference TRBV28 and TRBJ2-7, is DVKVTQSSRYLVKRTGEKVFLECVQDMDHENMFWYRQDPGLGLRLIYFSYDVKMKEKGDIPEGYSVSREKKERFSLILESASTNQTSMYLCASRENPYEQYFGPGTRLTVT.